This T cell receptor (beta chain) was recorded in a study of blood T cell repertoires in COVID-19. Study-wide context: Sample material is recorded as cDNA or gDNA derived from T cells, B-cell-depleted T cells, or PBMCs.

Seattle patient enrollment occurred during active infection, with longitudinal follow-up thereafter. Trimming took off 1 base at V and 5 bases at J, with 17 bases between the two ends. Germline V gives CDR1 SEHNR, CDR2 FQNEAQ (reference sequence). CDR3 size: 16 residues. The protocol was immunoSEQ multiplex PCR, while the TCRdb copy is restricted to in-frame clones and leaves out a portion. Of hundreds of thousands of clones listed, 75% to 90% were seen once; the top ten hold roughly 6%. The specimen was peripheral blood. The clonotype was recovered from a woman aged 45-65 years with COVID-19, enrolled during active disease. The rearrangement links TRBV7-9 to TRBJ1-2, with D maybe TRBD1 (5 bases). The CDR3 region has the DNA TGTGCCAGCAGCTTAGTAGGGGCCATCCCAGAATATGGCTACACCTTC. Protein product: CASSLVGAIPEYGYTF. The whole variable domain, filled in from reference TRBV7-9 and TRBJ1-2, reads DTGVSQNPRHKITKRGQNVTFRCDPISEHNRLYWYRQTLGQGPEFLTYFQNEAQLEKSRLLSDRFSAERPKGSFSTLEIQRTEQGDSAMYLCASSLVGAIPEYGYTFGSGTRLTVV.